Included here is one T cell receptor beta chain sequence, with context. Antigen: not known. This sample is drawn from a study of neoadjuvant anti-PD-1 for oral cavity cancer. Germline V gives CDR1 SQVTM, CDR2 ANQGSEA. This CDR3 comprises 11 residues. V lost 7 bases, J lost 3 bases, and 7 bases lay in between. Patients had newly diagnosed, untreated stage II-IVA oral cavity squamous cell carcinoma. Survey sequencing of tumors mostly used 4.5 to 5 ug DNA, two replicates. The data were produced by immunoSEQ multiplex PCR, yet TCRdb's version contains in-frame clones alone and is incomplete. The sample yields around 12,000 clones, about 60% seen once. Findings and limits, study-wide: Each response group had just a few patients in TCR analyses.

Material: tumor tissue, obtained before nivolumab (anti-PD-1) treatment. The sequence derives from a person aged 35-80 years with oral cavity squamous cell carcinoma. This chain links TRBV29-1 with TRBJ2-1; D unclear. This CDR3 is CSALHYNEQFF. The CDR3 DNA reads as TGCAGCGCCCTCCACTACAATGAGCAGTTCTTC.